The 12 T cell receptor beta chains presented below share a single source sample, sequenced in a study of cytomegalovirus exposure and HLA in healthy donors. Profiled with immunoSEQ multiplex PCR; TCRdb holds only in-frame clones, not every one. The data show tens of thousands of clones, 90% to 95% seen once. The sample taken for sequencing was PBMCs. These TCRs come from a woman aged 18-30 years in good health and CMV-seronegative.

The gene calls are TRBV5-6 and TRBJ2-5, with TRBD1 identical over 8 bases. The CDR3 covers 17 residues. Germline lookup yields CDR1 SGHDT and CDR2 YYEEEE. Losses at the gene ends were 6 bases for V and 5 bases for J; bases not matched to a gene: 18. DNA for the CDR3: TGTGCCAGCACCGGCAGGGGGTCAGGGACAGGCATGGAGACCCAGTACTTC. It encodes CASTGRGSGTGMETQYF.

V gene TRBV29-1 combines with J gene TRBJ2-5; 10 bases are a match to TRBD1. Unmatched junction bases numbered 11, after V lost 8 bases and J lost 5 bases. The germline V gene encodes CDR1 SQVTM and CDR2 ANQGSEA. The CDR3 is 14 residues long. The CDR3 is CSIRGDRGEETQYF. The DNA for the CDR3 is TGCAGCATACGAGGGGACAGGGGCGAGGAGACCCAGTACTTC.

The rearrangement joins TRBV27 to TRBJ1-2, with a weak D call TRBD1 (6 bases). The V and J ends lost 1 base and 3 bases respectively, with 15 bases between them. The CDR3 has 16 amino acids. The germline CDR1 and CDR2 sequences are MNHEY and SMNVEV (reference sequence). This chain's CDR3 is CASSLWSGGAHYGYTF. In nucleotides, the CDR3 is TGTGCCAGCAGTTTATGGTCGGGGGGCGCTCACTATGGCTACACCTTC.

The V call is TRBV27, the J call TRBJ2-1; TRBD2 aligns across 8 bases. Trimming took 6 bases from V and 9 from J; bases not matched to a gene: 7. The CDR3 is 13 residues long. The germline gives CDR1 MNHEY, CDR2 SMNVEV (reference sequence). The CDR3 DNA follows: TGTGCCAGCAGCCTTAGCGGGAAAGGTGAGCAGTTCTTC. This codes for CASSLSGKGEQFF.

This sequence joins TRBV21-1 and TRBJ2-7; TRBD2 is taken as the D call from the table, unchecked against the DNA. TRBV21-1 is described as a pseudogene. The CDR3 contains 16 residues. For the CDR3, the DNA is TGTGCCAGCAGCAAAGGGGGGTACCCGCATCAGCGGGAGCAGTACGTC. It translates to CASSKGGYPHQREQYV.

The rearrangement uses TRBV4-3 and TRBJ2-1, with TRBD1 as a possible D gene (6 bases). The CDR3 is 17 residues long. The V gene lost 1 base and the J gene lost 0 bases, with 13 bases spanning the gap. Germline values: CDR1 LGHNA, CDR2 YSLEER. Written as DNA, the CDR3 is TGCGCCAGCAGCCAAGGTGGCAGGGGAATCTCCTACAATGAGCAGTTCTTC. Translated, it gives CASSQGGRGISYNEQFF.

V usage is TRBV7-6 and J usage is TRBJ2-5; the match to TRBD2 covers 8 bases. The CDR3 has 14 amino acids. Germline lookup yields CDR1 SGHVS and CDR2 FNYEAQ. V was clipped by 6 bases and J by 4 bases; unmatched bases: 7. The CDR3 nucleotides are TGTGCCAGCAGTCTGGGGGCGGGAGGAGAGACCCAGTACTTC. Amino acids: CASSLGAGGETQYF. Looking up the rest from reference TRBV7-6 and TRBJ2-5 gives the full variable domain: GAGVSQSPRYKVTKRGQDVALRCDPISGHVSLYWYRQALGQGPEFLTYFNYEAQQDKSGLPNDRFSAERPEGSISTLTIQRTEQRDSAMYRCASSLGAGGETQYFGPGTRLLVL.

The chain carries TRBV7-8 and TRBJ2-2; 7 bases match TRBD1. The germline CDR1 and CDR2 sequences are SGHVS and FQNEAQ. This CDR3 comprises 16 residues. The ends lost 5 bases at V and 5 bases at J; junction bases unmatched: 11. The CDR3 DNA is TGTGCCAGCAGCGCAAGGCCAGGGGGTCGAACCGGGGAGCTGTTTTTT. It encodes CASSARPGGRTGELFF.

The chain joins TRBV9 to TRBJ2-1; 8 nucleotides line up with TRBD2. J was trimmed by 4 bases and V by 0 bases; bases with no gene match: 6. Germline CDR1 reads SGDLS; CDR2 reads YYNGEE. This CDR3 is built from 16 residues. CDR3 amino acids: CASSVEASGGYNEQFF. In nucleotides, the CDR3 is TGTGCCAGCAGCGTAGAGGCAAGCGGGGGTTACAATGAGCAGTTCTTC.

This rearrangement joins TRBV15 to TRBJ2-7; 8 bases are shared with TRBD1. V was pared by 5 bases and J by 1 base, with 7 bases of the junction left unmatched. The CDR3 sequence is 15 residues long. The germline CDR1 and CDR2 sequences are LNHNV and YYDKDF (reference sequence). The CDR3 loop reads CATSLRTGPSYEQYF. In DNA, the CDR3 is TGTGCCACCAGCCTCCGGACAGGGCCGTCCTACGAGCAGTACTTC.

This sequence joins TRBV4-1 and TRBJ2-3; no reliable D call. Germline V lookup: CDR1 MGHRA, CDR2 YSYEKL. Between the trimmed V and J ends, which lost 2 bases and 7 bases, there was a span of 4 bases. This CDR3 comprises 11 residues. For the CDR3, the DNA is TGCGCCAGCAGCCAAACATATACGCAGTATTTT. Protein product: CASSQTYTQYF.

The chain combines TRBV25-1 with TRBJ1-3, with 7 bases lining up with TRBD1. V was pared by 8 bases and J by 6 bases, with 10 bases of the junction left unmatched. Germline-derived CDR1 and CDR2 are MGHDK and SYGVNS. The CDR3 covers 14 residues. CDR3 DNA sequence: TGTGCCAGCTCCGACAGGGCCGGGGCAAACACCATATATTTT. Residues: CASSDRAGANTIYF. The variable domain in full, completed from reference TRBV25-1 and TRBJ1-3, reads EADIYQTPRYLVIGTGKKITLECSQTMGHDKMYWYQQDPGMELHLIHYSYGVNSTEKGDLSSESTVSRIRTEHFPLTLESARPSHTSQYLCASSDRAGANTIYFGEGSWLTVV.